This T cell receptor beta chain was sequenced in a study of blood T cell repertoires in COVID-19. On the study more broadly: The samples span acute and convalescent COVID-19 from the United States, Italy and Spain.

TCRdb keeps only in-frame clones here, not all; method: immunoSEQ multiplex PCR. The profile shows 350,000 to 400,000 clones, around nine tenths of them singletons. The CDR3 extends over 16 amino acids. V was pared by 6 bases and J by 5 bases, with 16 bases of the junction left unmatched. Germline-derived CDR1 and CDR2 are SGHRS and YFSETQ. The origin of this receptor is a woman in her sixties with COVID-19, enrolled during active disease. The rearrangement joins TRBV5-1 to TRBJ1-2; TRBD1 matches 7 bases. Sequenced material: peripheral blood. CDR3 bases: TGCGCCAGCACCCCTGCAGGGGGTTTGGGAGATTATGGCTACACCTTC. The encoded protein is CASTPAGGLGDYGYTF.